These T cell receptor beta chains were read from a single sample in a study of shared clonotypes between healthy human individuals. Repertoires were generated with immunoSEQ multiplex PCR, while TCRdb's copy carries only in-frame clones and drops some. There are over a million clones in the sample; around 78% occur only once, and around 0.61% lies in the top ten. The sequenced material came from memory CD4+ T cells from PBMCs. These receptors were obtained from a man between 18 and 29 years old in good health. Some clones in this sample may be carry-over from other donors' samples. The CDR3 runs from the conserved cysteine through the conserved F or W. The D gene is left open where the match is weak. Clone size is given for some rows only: seen once, a few or many times, or a class if the clone is expanded.

NA	few	TRBV19	TRBJ1-1	TGTGCCAGTAGGGCTTCGGGGACGTTGAACACTGAAGCTTTCTTT	CASRASGTLNTEAFF
TRBD2	once	TRBV7-2	TRBJ2-7	TGTGCCAGCAGCCCCCTAGCGGGAGGCCCTTACGAGCAGTACTTC	CASSPLAGGPYEQYF
NA	NA	TRBV10-3	TRBJ2-6	TGTGCCATCAGTGAGTCGACAGGACTGTCATCTGGGGCCAACGTCCTGACTTTC	CAISESTGLSSGANVLTF
NA	NA	TRBV9	TRBJ2-5	TGTGCCAGCAGCCTCTCACAGGAGGGGGAGACCCAGTACTTC	CASSLSQEGETQYF
TRBD1	NA	TRBV18	TRBJ1-1	TGTGCCAGCTCACCCCTGGACAGGGGAGAGGGCACTGAAGCTTTCTTT	CASSPLDRGEGTEAFF
NA	NA	TRBV21-1	TRBJ1-3	TGTGCCAGCAGCAAAGAGGGGGGGATATATTTT	CASSKEGGIYF
TRBD1	NA	TRBV19	TRBJ1-2	TGTGCCAGTATTCACCCGGGACAGGGGGCGCAAGGCTACACCTTC	CASIHPGQGAQGYTF
TRBD2	few	TRBV5-1	TRBJ2-3	TGCGCCAGCAGCCTCCCCCTAGCGGGGCCAGATACGCAGTATTTT	CASSLPLAGPDTQYF
NA	NA	TRBV18	TRBJ2-2	TGTGCCAGCTCACCATCTGGGGGGCTGGCCGGGGAGCTGTTTTTT	CASSPSGGLAGELFF
NA	NA	TRBV29-1	TRBJ1-3	TGCAGCGTTGAATCTGGGGTCTCTGGAAACACCATATATTTT	CSVESGVSGNTIYF
TRBD2	NA	TRBV30	TRBJ2-5	TGTGCCTGGAGTAAACTAGCGGGAGGAGGGACCCAGTACTTC	CAWSKLAGGGTQYF
NA	few	TRBV5-1	TRBJ2-5	TGCGCCAGCAGCTCACAGGGCACCAAAGAGACCCAGTACTTC	CASSSQGTKETQYF
TRBD1	once	TRBV5-6	TRBJ1-2	TGTGCCAGCAGCTTCTCCGAGTACAGGGGGATGGGATATGGCTACACCTTC	CASSFSEYRGMGYGYTF
NA	NA	TRBV6-1	TRBJ1-6	TGTGCCAGCACCGAACTCCCCAGAAGGAATTCACCCCTCCACTTT	CASTELPRRNSPLHF
TRBD2	NA	TRBV2	TRBJ2-6	TGTGCCAGCCACCGACTAGCGGGAACCCTGGGGGCCAACGTCCTGACTTTC	CASHRLAGTLGANVLTF
NA	once	TRBV30	TRBJ1-6	TGTGCCTGGAATGAGGGAGGAAGGAATTCACCCCTCCACTTT	CAWNEGGRNSPLHF
NA	NA	TRBV28	TRBJ1-1	TGTGCCAGCAGCCTCCTGAGTGGGGGATACACTGAAGCTTTCTTT	CASSLLSGGYTEAFF